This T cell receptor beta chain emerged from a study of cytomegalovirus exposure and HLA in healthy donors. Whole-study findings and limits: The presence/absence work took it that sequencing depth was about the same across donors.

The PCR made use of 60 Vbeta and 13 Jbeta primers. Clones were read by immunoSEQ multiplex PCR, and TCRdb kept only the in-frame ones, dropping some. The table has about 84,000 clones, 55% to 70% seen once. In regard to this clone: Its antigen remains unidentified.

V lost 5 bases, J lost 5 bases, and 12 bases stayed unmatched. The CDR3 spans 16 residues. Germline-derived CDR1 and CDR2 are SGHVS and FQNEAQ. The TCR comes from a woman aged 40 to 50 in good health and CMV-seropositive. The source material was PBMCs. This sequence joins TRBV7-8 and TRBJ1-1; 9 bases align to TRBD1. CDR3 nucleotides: TGTGCCAGCAGCCCCACCGGGACAGGGATCAGGACTGAAGCTTTCTTT. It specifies CASSPTGTGIRTEAFF.